The clone carrying this T cell receptor beta chain was seen only a few times. Then a second PCR, running about 6 to 12 cycles, was carried out with a sample-barcoded 5' primer and a J-beta primer mix. TCRdb itself ran the 5' RACE reads through MiXCR, one entry per CDR3 protein. Counted here are fewer than 1,200,000 distinct CDR3 sequences, under 30% occurring once; the ten biggest clones make up about 0.8%. This sample stems from a study of blood T cells in healthy people across ages. The germline gives CDR1 SEHNR, CDR2 FQNEAQ (reference sequence). The CDR3 extends over 15 amino acids. Trimming stripped 4 bases from V and 6 bases from J, with 16 bases between. These data also featured in a second study, about T cells of mothers and their children. That investigation notes: Extracted RNA, in its entirety, went into cDNA synthesis at around 1.5 ug per 15 ul.

J is TRBJ2-1 and V is TRBV7-9, with D possibly called TRBD1 or TRBD2 (5 bases each). Sequenced input: blood. The sequence was obtained from a girl aged 2-10 years in good health. CDR3 protein: CASSYRDPVPNEQFF. The CDR3 nucleotides are TGTGCCAGCAGCTACCGGGACCCCGTCCCCAATGAGCAGTTCTTC.